There are many counts of the clone carrying this TCR beta chain. Its cognate antigen is unknown. The data stem from a study of T cells in Graves' hyperthyroidism and ophthalmopathy. Diagnoses rested on clinical symptoms, serum thyroxine and TRAb, thyroid ultrasound and orbital computed tomography. CDR3 length: 14 amino acids. The germline gives CDR1 SGHKS, CDR2 YYEKEE (reference sequence). Trimming cost V 4 bases and J 6 bases, with 17 bases left between them. Study observations and caveats: Most expanded thyroid clonotypes above 0.001 also appeared in blood. Ophthalmopathy, which appeared later, was predicted by the model a median 6.5 months before onset. A 13 V-J model separated ophthalmopathy from stable hyperthyroidism.

The source material, RNA transcripts, was used to amplify TCR beta CDR3 regions. HTBI primers were used for first-round RT-PCR of the TCR CDR3. MiXCR, run by TCRdb on the multiplex PCR reads, gives a single entry per CDR3 protein. The sample contains a few hundred thousand distinct CDR3 sequences, 12% to 15% of which appear only once. The receptor was derived from a middle-aged woman with Graves' ophthalmopathy. This chain uses TRBV5-5 with TRBJ2-7; possibly TRBD1 or TRBD2 for D (5 bases each). Input material: blood. This CDR3 reads CASSTRGAAGEQYF. The CDR3 DNA follows: TGTGCCAGCAGCACCCGTGGGGCGGCGGGCGAGCAGTACTTC.